The next 25 T cell receptor beta chains were all read from a single sample in a study of blood T cell repertoires in COVID-19. Repertoires were generated with immunoSEQ multiplex PCR, while TCRdb's copy carries only in-frame clones and drops some. Among 9,000 to 13,000 clones listed, around 78% were seen once. Sequenced material: peripheral blood. These receptors originate from a human donor in a cohort sampled during active COVID-19.

The rearrangement joins TRBV6-1 to TRBJ2-7; 8 nucleotides line up with TRBD2. Germline loops: CDR1 MNHNS, CDR2 SASEGT. This CDR3 is 14 amino acids long. The trim removed 3 bases at V and 6 bases at J, leaving 7 bases unmatched. Here the CDR3 reads CASSDPAAGGEQYF. Here the CDR3 DNA reads TGTGCCAGCAGTGACCCCGCCGCGGGGGGCGAGCAGTACTTC.

CDR3 protein: CASSFWTGRNTGELFF. The CDR3 DNA reads as TGTGCCAGCAGTTTCTGGACAGGGAGGAACACCGGGGAGCTGTTTTTT. The chain employs TRBV28 and TRBJ2-2; 8 nucleotides line up with TRBD1. Germline CDR1 reads MDHEN; CDR2 reads SYDVKM. There are 16 residues in the CDR3. The V segment lost 3 bases and the J segment 1 base; nucleotides outside the gene matches: 4.

The V and J genes are TRBV19 and TRBJ2-2, with 10 bases fitting TRBD2. Looked up from germline, CDR1 is LNHDA and CDR2 is SQIVND (reference sequence). With V trimmed by 11 bases and J by 1 base, 4 bases remained unmatched. The CDR3 is 14 amino acids. In DNA, the CDR3 is TGTGCCGGAAGGACTAGCGGGAACACCGGGGAGCTGTTTTTT. Its protein product is CAGRTSGNTGELFF.

The chain uses TRBV7-9 and TRBJ2-1; a possible D gene is TRBD2 (5 bases). V lost 4 bases and J lost 5, with 15 bases in between. The CDR3 is 15 amino acids. Germline CDR1 and CDR2: SEHNR and FQNEAQ (reference sequence). CDR3: CASSSAAGGDNEQFF. CDR3 nucleotide sequence: TGTGCCAGCAGCTCCGCGGCGGGTGGTGACAATGAGCAGTTCTTC.

This sequence joins TRBV28 and TRBJ2-7; the D is unclear. From germline, CDR1 is MDHEN and CDR2 SYDVKM. CDR3 size: 11 residues. Trimming pared 9 bases from V and 0 bases from J, leaving 6 bases between. This CDR3 is CASEASYEQYF. DNA of the CDR3: TGTGCCAGTGAGGCCTCCTACGAGCAGTACTTC.

This clone came up a few times. The chain joins TRBV5-4 to TRBJ1-1; D might be TRBD1 (5 bases). V lost 0 bases and J lost 10, with 10 bases in between. CDR1 and CDR2 (germline): SGHNT, YYREEE (reference sequence). CDR3 length: 12 amino acids. CDR3 sequence reads: CASSLASGRAFF. CDR3 DNA sequence: TGTGCCAGCAGCTTGGCATCAGGGCGAGCTTTCTTT.

V usage is TRBV7-7 and J usage is TRBJ2-2; D possibly corresponds to TRBD2 (6 bases). CDR3 size: 15 residues. Germline V CDR1 and CDR2: SSHAT, FNYEAQ (reference sequence). V was trimmed by 1 base and J by 1 base, leaving 7 bases between them. The CDR3 loop is CASSLVSGNTGELFF. CDR3 coding DNA: TGTGCCAGCAGCTTAGTTAGCGGGAACACCGGGGAGCTGTTTTTT.

The genes are TRBV19 and TRBJ1-1; TRBD1 matches at 11 bases. The germline V gene encodes CDR1 LNHDA and CDR2 SQIVND (reference sequence). CDR3 size: 16 residues. The V gene end was trimmed by 6 bases and the J gene end by 5 bases; junction bases not matched to a gene: 11. CDR3 residues: CASRSDRGLSRTEAFF. The CDR3 DNA follows: TGTGCCAGTAGATCGGACAGGGGGCTTTCTAGGACTGAAGCTTTCTTT.

This clone was counted only a few times. The chain links TRBV5-1 to TRBJ1-5; 8 nucleotides match TRBD1. J was trimmed by 5 bases and V by 3 bases; bases with no gene match: 10. The germline CDR1 and CDR2 sequences are SGHRS and YFSETQ. This CDR3 has 16 amino acids. This chain's CDR3 is CASSYRPGQEYQPQHF. DNA of the CDR3: TGCGCCAGCAGCTATCGGCCGGGACAGGAGTATCAGCCCCAGCATTTT.

The CDR3 loop reads CATSDFSGRVSNEQFF. CDR3 DNA sequence: TGTGCCACCAGTGACTTTAGCGGGAGGGTGAGCAATGAGCAGTTCTTC. This sequence joins TRBV24-1 and TRBJ2-1; 11 positions match TRBD2. Germline V gene sequence: CDR1 KGHDR, CDR2 SFDVKD. The CDR3 totals 16 residues. Losses at the gene ends were 4 bases for V and 6 bases for J; bases not matched to a gene: 7.

The chain links TRBV4-1 to TRBJ2-1, with 8 bases identical to TRBD2. Losses at the gene ends were 2 bases for V and 9 bases for J; bases not matched to a gene: 15. This CDR3 contains 17 residues. From germline, CDR1 is MGHRA and CDR2 YSYEKL. CDR3: CASSQPPLREASFEQFF. The CDR3 DNA reads TGCGCCAGCAGCCAACCCCCCCTGCGGGAGGCCTCCTTTGAGCAGTTCTTC.

The J gene is TRBJ1-2, the V gene TRBV7-2; D gene uncertain. This CDR3 comprises 13 residues. Trimming shortened V by 5 bases and J by 6 bases, and 13 bases separated the two germline ends. The germline V gene has CDR1 SGHTA and CDR2 FQGNSA. CDR3 amino acids: CASSPSGWDGYTF. CDR3 nucleotides: TGTGCCAGCAGCCCATCGGGGTGGGATGGCTACACCTTC.

This clone has just one count. The chain joins TRBV6-1 to TRBJ2-3; 10 bases align to TRBD1. Unmatched junction bases numbered 0, after V lost 1 base and J lost 2 bases. The CDR3 covers 15 residues. The germline V gene has CDR1 MNHNS and CDR2 SASEGT. DNA of the CDR3: TGTGCCAGCAGTGAAGGACAGGGGGCCACAGATACGCAGTATTTT. Translating gives CASSEGQGATDTQYF.

The sample holds one count of this clone. The chain combines TRBV19 with TRBJ2-1; 10 bases map to TRBD2. V gave up 3 bases and J gave up 7 bases; unmatched junction bases: 6. The CDR3 extends over 15 amino acids. CDR1 and CDR2 from the germline V gene are LNHDA and SQIVND (reference sequence). In nucleotides, the CDR3 is TGTGCCAGTAGTATGAGCGGGAGGGCCTTAAATGAGCAGTTCTTC. Translated: CASSMSGRALNEQFF.

This chain connects TRBV19 to TRBJ1-5, with D unclear. The length of the CDR3 is 14 residues. Trimming shortened V by 3 bases and J by 5 bases, and 11 bases separated the two germline ends. Germline V gives CDR1 LNHDA, CDR2 SQIVND (reference sequence). CDR3 loop: CASSIQHGDQPQHF. The CDR3, as DNA: TGTGCCAGTAGTATCCAGCACGGAGATCAGCCCCAGCATTTT.

This sequence joins TRBV10-3 and TRBJ2-3; tentatively, D is TRBD2 (6 bases). The germline V and J ends were trimmed by 0 bases and 2 bases, with 9 bases remaining between them. Germline assignment: CDR1 ENHRY and CDR2 SYGVKD. The CDR3 runs to 15 residues. CDR3 loop: CAISESWGDTDTQYF. CDR3 coding DNA: TGTGCCATCAGTGAGTCTTGGGGGGACACAGATACGCAGTATTTT.

The J gene is TRBJ2-1, the V gene TRBV5-1, with 9 positions matching TRBD1. This CDR3 spans 18 amino acids. V lost 0 bases and J lost 3; bases outside the gene matches: 10. Germline values: CDR1 SGHRS, CDR2 YFSETQ. The CDR3 protein is CASSLALQTGGGYNEQFF. CDR3 DNA sequence: TGCGCCAGCAGCTTGGCCCTTCAAACAGGGGGCGGCTACAATGAGCAGTTCTTC.

J is TRBJ2-2 and V is TRBV4-1, with 11 positions matching TRBD2. CDR1 MGHRA and CDR2 YSYEKL come from the germline V gene. This CDR3 has 15 amino acids. V shed 11 bases, J shed 9 bases, and the junction held 14 bases outside the gene matches. The CDR3 DNA follows: TGCGCCTCTGGGGGGTTAGCGGGAGGGCCCCGGGAGCTGTTTTTT. Protein product: CASGGLAGGPRELFF.

The CDR3 sequence: CASSLFGGEETQYF. The CDR3 DNA reads TGTGCCAGCAGTTTATTCGGGGGGGAAGAGACCCAGTACTTC. V and J are TRBV27 and TRBJ2-5, with 8 bases matching TRBD2. Germline loops: CDR1 MNHEY, CDR2 SMNVEV (reference sequence). V was clipped by 1 base and J by 3 bases; unmatched bases: 1. The CDR3 length is 14 residues.

The gene calls are TRBV6-6 and TRBJ2-3; 8 bases match TRBD2. J gave up 4 bases and V 7 bases, and 10 bases lay outside the gene matches. Germline V lookup: CDR1 MNHNY, CDR2 SVGAGI (reference sequence). The CDR3 covers 15 residues. CDR3 amino acids: CASNPLAGRADTQYF. CDR3 DNA sequence: TGTGCCAGCAACCCCTTAGCGGGACGGGCAGATACGCAGTATTTT.

The chain combines TRBV28 with TRBJ2-2; weak D call: TRBD1 (6 bases). Germline V lookup: CDR1 MDHEN, CDR2 SYDVKM. The CDR3 runs 16 residues. The germline V and J ends were trimmed by 1 base and 6 bases, with 15 bases remaining between them. CDR3 bases: TGTGCCAGCAGTTTATCGGGGCAACCAGGGGCCGGGGAGCTGTTTTTT. It codes for CASSLSGQPGAGELFF. The full variable domain, rest sourced from reference TRBV28 and TRBJ2-2, is DVKVTQSSRYLVKRTGEKVFLECVQDMDHENMFWYRQDPGLGLRLIYFSYDVKMKEKGDIPEGYSVSREKKERFSLILESASTNQTSMYLCASSLSGQPGAGELFFGEGSRLTVL.

V usage is TRBV27 and J usage is TRBJ2-3, with 8 positions matching TRBD1. V gave up 8 bases and J gave up 2 bases; unmatched junction bases: 9. The CDR3 is made up of 15 amino acids. From germline, CDR1 is MNHEY and CDR2 SMNVEV (reference sequence). The CDR3 nucleotides are TGTGCCAGCCAGACGATGGACAGGGCCACAGATACGCAGTATTTT. It codes for CASQTMDRATDTQYF.

V is TRBV6-6 and J is TRBJ2-7; 9 nucleotides align to TRBD1. The V and J ends lost 6 bases and 6 bases, in that order; junction bases with no gene match: 12. CDR1 is MNHNY, CDR2 SVGAGI, per germline (reference sequence). CDR3 length: 15 amino acids. The DNA of the CDR3 is TGTGCCAGCAGGTCACCGGGACAGGGTAGATCCGAGCAGTACTTC. This codes for CASRSPGQGRSEQYF.

This chain joins TRBV28 and TRBJ2-7; TRBD2 agrees at 8 bases. CDR1 is MDHEN, CDR2 SYDVKM, per germline. CDR3 length: 14 amino acids. V was clipped by 6 bases and J by 0 bases; unmatched bases: 4. CDR3 sequence (DNA): TGTGCCAGCAGCCGCGGGAGGAGCTCCTACGAGCAGTACTTC. It yields the protein CASSRGRSSYEQYF.

J is TRBJ1-1 and V is TRBV6-4; perhaps TRBD1 as D (6 bases). Trimming shortened V by 6 bases and J by 4 bases, and 12 bases separated the two germline ends. Germline loops: CDR1 MRHNA, CDR2 SNTAGT. The CDR3 has 13 amino acids. The CDR3 coding sequence is TGTGCCAGCAGATTGGACAGTGGCACTGAAGCTTTCTTT. Encoded protein: CASRLDSGTEAFF.